A single sample is the source of the 31 T cell receptor beta chains below, sequenced in a study of technical replicates of blood from four donors. TCRdb's copy holds only in-frame clones and misses some; the assay was immunoSEQ multiplex PCR. The table has 95,000 or so clones, 85% to 95% seen once. The sequencing input was T cells isolated from PBMCs. The receptor source for this set is a human donor in good health.

This chain connects TRBV29-1 to TRBJ2-5, with 9 bases identical to TRBD1. CDR1 is SQVTM, CDR2 ANQGSEA, per germline. J lost 5 bases, V lost 2 bases, and 9 bases had no gene match. The CDR3 extends over 15 amino acids. CDR3 amino acids: CSVEQGTGRVETQYF. CDR3 nucleotides: TGCAGCGTTGAACAAGGGACAGGGAGGGTGGAGACCCAGTACTTC.

This chain links TRBV21-1 with TRBJ1-4; TRBD1 is taken as the D call from the table, unchecked against the DNA. TRBV21-1 is noted as a pseudogene. The CDR3 is 21 amino acids. This CDR3 is CASSKRYGRDRSFATNEKLFF. Written as DNA, the CDR3 is TGTGCCAGCAGCAAAAGATACGGCCGGGACAGGTCCTTTGCAACTAATGAAAAACTGTTTTTT.

This rearrangement joins TRBV2 to TRBJ1-1; D is perhaps TRBD1 (6 bases). Trimming removed 6 bases from V and 11 bases from J, with 16 bases in between. Germline CDR1 and CDR2: SNHLY and FYNNEI. The CDR3 is made up of 12 amino acids. In DNA, the CDR3 is TGTGCCAGCAGGTTTACACAGGGAGAGGCTTTCTTT. Protein: CASRFTQGEAFF.

This clone was recorded only once. This chain connects TRBV15 to TRBJ2-5; D possibly corresponds to TRBD1 (5 bases). V was shortened by 8 bases and J by 1 base, with 11 bases between the two germline ends. In germline, CDR1 is LNHNV, CDR2 YYDKDF (reference sequence). The CDR3 contains 13 residues. The DNA for the CDR3 is TGTGCCACCCGACAGAGCCGCCAAGAGACCCAGTACTTC. It yields the protein CATRQSRQETQYF. Combining the CDR3 with reference TRBV15 and TRBJ2-5 gives the whole variable domain DAMVIQNPRYQVTQFGKPVTLSCSQTLNHNVMYWYQQKSSQAPKLLFHYYDKDFNNEADTPDNFQSRRPNTSFCFLDIRSPGLGDTAMYLCATRQSRQETQYFGPGTRLLVL.

The chain has TRBV5-8 and TRBJ2-7; the D gene is possibly TRBD2 (5 bases). The CDR3 is made up of 14 amino acids. The germline gives CDR1 SGHTS, CDR2 YDEGEE. Trimming left V 1 base short and J 5 bases short, with 13 bases between. CDR3 in DNA: TGTGCCAGCAGCTTGTGGGCCGGGGTCCACGAGCAGTACTTC. Protein: CASSLWAGVHEQYF.

This clone was detected only once. The chain is built from TRBV29-1 and TRBJ1-5; D possibly corresponds to TRBD1 (5 bases). This CDR3 contains 14 residues. Germline values: CDR1 SQVTM, CDR2 ANQGSEA. Trimming stripped 5 bases from V and 1 base from J, with 12 bases between. Here the CDR3 reads CSVLGQGSNQPQHF. CDR3 DNA sequence: TGCAGCGTTCTTGGGCAGGGAAGCAATCAGCCCCAGCATTTT.

This chain connects TRBV28 to TRBJ2-5; 7 bases align to TRBD2. There are 15 residues in the CDR3. Germline V gene data show CDR1 as MDHEN and CDR2 as SYDVKM. The V gene end was trimmed by 2 bases and the J gene end by 0 bases; junction bases not matched to a gene: 3. CDR3 sequence: CASSLRREYQETQYF. In nucleotides, the CDR3 is TGTGCCAGCAGTTTAAGGCGGGAGTACCAAGAGACCCAGTACTTC.

This clone occurred a few times. This chain connects TRBV9 to TRBJ1-1, with D unresolved. Germline V gives CDR1 SGDLS, CDR2 YYNGEE. The CDR3 runs 13 residues. The ends were cut back, 0 bases at V and 6 bases at J, with 9 bases in the middle. The CDR3 nucleotides are TGTGCCAGCAGCGTAGACGGGTCCGCTGAAGCTTTCTTT. Translation gives CASSVDGSAEAFF.

CDR3 DNA sequence: TGCGCCAGCAGCTTGGGGGGGTTACTAGCGGCCTACGAGCAGTACTTC. This gives the protein CASSLGGLLAAYEQYF. This chain links TRBV5-1 with TRBJ2-7, with 8 bases lining up with TRBD2. The V gene end was trimmed by 0 bases and the J gene end by 2 bases; junction bases not matched to a gene: 7. CDR1 and CDR2 (germline): SGHRS, YFSETQ. CDR3 length: 16 amino acids.

The chain has TRBV13 and TRBJ2-1; perhaps TRBD1 as D (6 bases). Trimming removed 5 bases from V and 9 bases from J, with 17 bases in between. Germline V CDR1 and CDR2: PRHDT, FYEKMQ (reference sequence). The CDR3 consists of 14 residues. This chain's CDR3 is CASSADSRIREQFF. CDR3 DNA sequence: TGTGCCAGCAGCGCGGACAGCAGGATACGTGAGCAGTTCTTC.

The gene calls are TRBV10-3 and TRBJ2-5; D not certain. CDR1 and CDR2 from the germline V gene are ENHRY and SYGVKD. The CDR3 runs to 14 residues. V was cut by 2 bases and J by 4 bases, with 11 bases left in between. The CDR3 loop reads CAISEGLMGETQYF. The CDR3 DNA reads as TGTGCCATCAGTGAGGGGCTTATGGGAGAGACCCAGTACTTC.

The chain combines TRBV28 with TRBJ2-7, with D perhaps matching TRBD1 (5 bases). V was trimmed by 0 bases and J by 3 bases, leaving 12 bases between them. From germline, CDR1 is MDHEN and CDR2 SYDVKM. This CDR3 contains 15 residues. CDR3 sequence reads: CASSLWQGPNYEQYF. The DNA for the CDR3 is TGTGCCAGCAGTTTATGGCAGGGCCCAAACTACGAGCAGTACTTC.

J is TRBJ2-2 and V is TRBV11-2; 10 bases align to TRBD1. V lost 5 bases and J lost 3; bases outside the gene matches: 6. This CDR3 is 16 amino acids long. Germline CDR1 and CDR2: SGHAT and FQNNGV. Written as DNA, the CDR3 is TGTGCCAGCAGCGCAATGGACAGGGGGGACACCGGGGAGCTGTTTTTT. This sequence encodes CASSAMDRGDTGELFF.

The chain combines TRBV9 with TRBJ2-1; 7 nucleotides match TRBD2. The germline CDR1 and CDR2 sequences are SGDLS and YYNGEE. V dropped 3 bases and J dropped 6; count of bases not matched to a gene: 9. This CDR3 has 15 residues. The CDR3 spells CASSGGTSAPNEQFF. The CDR3 DNA reads TGTGCCAGCAGCGGCGGAACTAGCGCACCCAATGAGCAGTTCTTC.

This clone was seen only once. The J gene is TRBJ2-3, the V gene TRBV9; 11 positions match TRBD2. This CDR3 is 17 amino acids long. CDR1 SGDLS and CDR2 YYNGEE come from the germline V gene. The V gene end was trimmed by 0 bases and the J gene end by 1 base; junction bases not matched to a gene: 4. The CDR3 loop is CASSVGTSGRGTDTQYF. Written as DNA, the CDR3 is TGTGCCAGCAGCGTAGGTACTAGCGGGAGAGGCACAGATACGCAGTATTTT.

This clone was observed a handful of times. The chain combines TRBV6-5 with TRBJ1-5; D is ambiguous. The CDR3 is 12 residues long. V lost 5 bases to trimming and J lost 2 bases, with 4 bases between them. Germline lookup yields CDR1 MNHEY and CDR2 SVGAGI. The CDR3: CASSPGNQPQHF. In nucleotides, the CDR3 is TGTGCCAGCAGTCCGGGCAATCAGCCCCAGCATTTT.

The J gene is TRBJ1-2, the V gene TRBV11-3; 10 bases map to TRBD1. Trimming at V came to 5 bases and at J to 5 bases, leaving 8 bases not matched to a gene. Germline CDR1 SGHNT, CDR2 YENEEA. CDR3 length equals 15 residues. In DNA, the CDR3 is TGTGCCAGCAGCATCCGGGACAGGGGTCCATATGGCTACACCTTC. This sequence encodes CASSIRDRGPYGYTF.

V gene TRBV5-1 combines with J gene TRBJ2-7; 12 positions match TRBD2. Per the germline V gene, CDR1 is SGHRS and CDR2 is YFSETQ. The CDR3 length is 15 residues. The junction had 4 bases not matched to a gene; V was cut back by 3 bases and J by 3 bases. The CDR3: CASSWTSGTIYEQYF. The CDR3 nucleotides read TGCGCCAGCAGCTGGACTAGCGGGACGATCTACGAGCAGTACTTC.

This chain links TRBV20-1 with TRBJ2-1; D not certain. The germline V and J ends were trimmed by 3 bases and 8 bases, with 5 bases remaining between them. CDR3 size: 10 residues. The germline V gene has CDR1 DFQATT and CDR2 SNEGSKA (reference sequence). The CDR3 is CSASKHEQFF. The CDR3 DNA sequence: TGCAGTGCTAGTAAGCATGAGCAGTTCTTC.

V usage is TRBV4-1 and J usage is TRBJ1-5; TRBD1 matches at 8 bases. CDR3 length equals 16 residues. The germline V gene encodes CDR1 MGHRA and CDR2 YSYEKL. Losses at the gene ends were 0 bases for V and 7 bases for J; bases not matched to a gene: 8. The CDR3 reads CASSQDIDRGWQPQHF. The CDR3 region has the DNA TGCGCCAGCAGCCAAGACATCGACAGGGGATGGCAGCCCCAGCATTTT.

This clone was seen only once. The rearrangement joins TRBV9 to TRBJ1-1, with TRBD1 as a possible D gene (5 bases). The V end was cut by 2 bases, the J end by 1 base, with 12 bases between. The CDR3 sequence is 15 residues long. Germline loops: CDR1 SGDLS, CDR2 YYNGEE. CDR3 region: CASSVGSGGNTEAFF. The CDR3 DNA follows: TGTGCCAGCAGCGTGGGATCGGGGGGGAACACTGAAGCTTTCTTT.

This chain joins TRBV28 and TRBJ1-2; D gene uncertain. The CDR3 runs 12 residues. The germline CDR1 and CDR2 sequences are MDHEN and SYDVKM. V was trimmed by 10 bases and J by 4 bases, leaving 13 bases between them. The CDR3, as DNA: TGTGCCACTACTCGGGAGTTCTATGGCTACACCTTC. This sequence encodes CATTREFYGYTF.

The chain employs TRBV29-1 and TRBJ1-3, with 8 nucleotides matching TRBD1. Germline V lookup: CDR1 SQVTM, CDR2 ANQGSEA. This CDR3 region has 15 residues. Trimming took 7 bases from V and 0 from J; bases not matched to a gene: 8. The CDR3 sequence is CSATGAPLSGNTIYF. CDR3 bases: TGCAGCGCGACAGGGGCTCCGCTCTCTGGAAACACCATATATTTT. The full variable domain, rest sourced from reference TRBV29-1 and TRBJ1-3, is SAVISQKPSRDICQRGTSLTIQCQVDSQVTMMFWYRQQPGQSLTLIATANQGSEATYESGFVIDKFPISRPNLTFSTLTVSNMSPEDSSIYLCSATGAPLSGNTIYFGEGSWLTVV.

This chain connects TRBV7-6 to TRBJ2-3; no clear D. The CDR3 length is 13 residues. With 2 bases removed from V and 2 bases from J, the gap between germline ends came to 5 bases. Germline V CDR1 and CDR2: SGHVS, FNYEAQ. CDR3 coding DNA: TGTGCCAGCAGCTTATTCTCCACAGATACGCAGTATTTT. Translating gives CASSLFSTDTQYF. Full variable domain (missing parts from reference TRBV7-6 and TRBJ2-3): GAGVSQSPRYKVTKRGQDVALRCDPISGHVSLYWYRQALGQGPEFLTYFNYEAQQDKSGLPNDRFSAERPEGSISTLTIQRTEQRDSAMYRCASSLFSTDTQYFGPGTRLTVL.

This clone was seen more than once but under ten times. V is TRBV30 and J is TRBJ1-1, with unresolved D. This CDR3 region has 15 residues. Germline CDR1 GTSNPN, CDR2 SVGIG (reference sequence). V shed 4 bases and J shed 0 bases, with 15 bases lying between them. Here the CDR3 DNA reads TGTGCCTGGATAGACCTTAGCCTCATGAACACTGAAGCTTTCTTT. This sequence encodes CAWIDLSLMNTEAFF.

This rearrangement joins TRBV4-2 to TRBJ2-1; 7 nucleotides match TRBD2. The length of the CDR3 is 16 residues. The junction had 6 bases not matched to a gene; V was cut back by 0 bases and J by 4 bases. Germline V gene lookup returns CDR1 LGHNA and CDR2 YNFKEQ. CDR3 protein: CASSQEESREYNEQFF. CDR3 DNA sequence: TGTGCCAGCAGCCAAGAAGAGTCGCGGGAGTACAATGAGCAGTTCTTC.

V gene TRBV7-2 combines with J gene TRBJ2-3; 10 nucleotides align to TRBD2. The V segment lost 5 bases and the J segment 1 base; nucleotides outside the gene matches: 3. The germline gives CDR1 SGHTA, CDR2 FQGNSA. The CDR3 has 15 residues. The CDR3 sequence: CASSEREGRTDTQYF. DNA for the CDR3: TGTGCCAGCAGCGAGCGGGAGGGCCGCACAGATACGCAGTATTTT.

The V and J genes are TRBV4-1 and TRBJ2-1; 14 bases agree with TRBD2. The germline V gene encodes CDR1 MGHRA and CDR2 YSYEKL. The CDR3 runs to 17 residues. With 1 base clipped from V and 5 bases from J, the junction kept 4 bases outside the gene matches. Written as DNA, the CDR3 is TGCGCCAGCAGCCAAGGACTAGCGGGAGGGCCAAACAATGAGCAGTTCTTC. It codes for CASSQGLAGGPNNEQFF.

The chain uses TRBV13 and TRBJ2-3, with D hard to call. V dropped 4 bases and J dropped 6 bases, with 8 bases sitting between them. Germline V gene lookup returns CDR1 PRHDT and CDR2 FYEKMQ (reference sequence). This CDR3 spans 12 amino acids. CDR3: CASSSARDTQYF. In DNA form, the CDR3 reads TGTGCCAGCAGCTCAGCTAGGGATACGCAGTATTTT.

The rearrangement uses TRBV7-2 and TRBJ1-1, with D perhaps TRBD1 (5 bases). CDR3 length: 14 residues. Germline V gives CDR1 SGHTA, CDR2 FQGNSA. V lost 6 bases and J 3 bases, leaving 14 bases between the germline ends. The CDR3 DNA is TGTGCCAGCAGAAGGCGGGGGATCTACACTGAAGCTTTCTTT. Translation: CASRRRGIYTEAFF.

The chain combines TRBV14 with TRBJ1-1; perhaps TRBD1 as D (6 bases). Germline V gives CDR1 SGHDN, CDR2 FVKESK. The germline V and J ends were trimmed by 4 bases and 1 base, with 13 bases remaining between them. The CDR3 consists of 15 residues. In DNA, the CDR3 is TGTGCCAGCAGCCGTATACAGGGACAGAACACTGAAGCTTTCTTT. Translated: CASSRIQGQNTEAFF.